The clone carrying this T cell receptor (beta chain) has only one observation. The same CDR3 also results from other DNA sequences found in this sample. TCRdb's copy holds only in-frame clones and misses some; the assay was immunoSEQ multiplex PCR. The sample has over 150,000 clones; about 80% are singletons. The sample is drawn from a study of blood T cell repertoires in COVID-19. Whole-study context: Acute and convalescent COVID-19 specimens originated in the United States, Italy and Spain. In each case, the material was cDNA or gDNA derived from T cells, B-cell-depleted T cells, or PBMCs.

This CDR3 contains 15 residues. From germline, CDR1 is SGHTA and CDR2 FQGNSA. The V gene end was trimmed by 3 bases and the J gene end by 2 bases; junction bases not matched to a gene: 1. Participants' own reports of clinical history determined their cohort assignment. The sample taken for sequencing was PBMCs or T cells enriched from blood (not recorded which). V is TRBV7-2 and J is TRBJ2-7, with 13 nucleotides matching TRBD2. The source of this sequence is a woman aged 60-75 years who had recovered from COVID-19. CDR3 residues: CASSLTSGGPYEQYF. CDR3 in DNA: TGTGCCAGCAGCTTGACTAGCGGGGGGCCCTACGAGCAGTACTTC.